Listed below are T cell receptor beta chains from one sample, sequenced in a study of cytomegalovirus exposure and HLA in healthy donors. Produced via immunoSEQ multiplex PCR; TCRdb's table is partial and in-frame only. The sample has 150,000 to 200,000 clones, about nine tenths seen once. What was sequenced was PBMCs. The source is a man aged 18-30 years in good health and CMV-seropositive. Each CDR3 is given with its conserved first and last residue. The D gene is left open where the match is weak. Expanded clones get a size class; other rows say once, few or many, or leave the size out.

-	-	TRBJ1-6	TRBV6-5	CASSPFNSPLHF	TGTGCCAGCAGCCCCTTCAATTCACCCCTCCACTTT
-	TRBD1	TRBJ2-6	TRBV5-1	CASSMGQGSSGANVLTF	TGCGCCAGCAGCATGGGACAGGGGAGCTCTGGGGCCAACGTCCTGACTTTC
-	-	TRBJ1-5	TRBV2	CASIGLGGQPQHF	TGTGCCAGCATAGGCCTGGGGGGGCAGCCCCAGCATTTT
few	TRBD2	TRBJ2-5	TRBV4-1	CASSRGLAGGQETQYF	TGCGCCAGCAGCCGCGGACTAGCGGGGGGCCAAGAGACCCAGTACTTC
-	TRBD2	TRBJ2-1	TRBV11-3	CASSKGIGLAGGQGQFF	TGTGCCAGCAGCAAAGGAATAGGGCTAGCGGGAGGTCAAGGGCAGTTCTTC
once	-	TRBJ2-3	TRBV18	CASSLLGDTQYF	TGTGCCAGCTCACTCCTCGGGGATACGCAGTATTTT
-	-	TRBJ2-3	TRBV5-1	CASTSRDKGQYF	TGCGCCAGCACTTCAAGGGACAAAGGGCAGTATTTT
-	TRBD1	TRBJ1-2	TRBV7-2	CASSLEWDSYYGYTF	TGTGCCAGCAGCCTCGAATGGGACAGTTATTATGGCTACACCTTC
once	-	TRBJ2-1	TRBV12-5	CASGFREGDEQFF	TGTGCTAGTGGTTTCAGGGAAGGCGATGAGCAGTTCTTC
-	-	TRBJ2-7	TRBV7-2	CASSRDRFSIPPEEQYF	TGTGCCAGCAGCCGAGACAGGTTTAGCATACCGCCGGAGGAGCAGTACTTC
once	-	TRBJ1-3	TRBV6-1	CASSETLGNTIYF	TGTGCCAGCAGTGAAACTCTTGGAAACACCATATATTTT
-	TRBD1	TRBJ2-7	TRBV5-1	CASSPATGGHEQYF	TGCGCCAGCAGCCCAGCGACAGGGGGACACGAGCAGTACTTC
-	TRBD1	TRBJ1-2	TRBV9	CASSVDEGTGTAGGYTF	TGTGCCAGCAGCGTAGATGAGGGGACAGGGACGGCGGGGGGCTACACCTTC
-	TRBD2	TRBJ2-7	TRBV7-8	CASRGLATNSYEQYF	TGTGCCAGCAGGGGACTAGCGACTAATTCCTACGAGCAGTACTTC
-	-	TRBJ2-5	TRBV5-6	CASSLLTGRETQYF	TGTGCCAGCAGCTTGCTGACAGGTCGAGAGACCCAGTACTTC
-	-	TRBJ2-7	TRBV28	CASAISTTSYEQYF	TGTGCCAGCGCCATCTCCACTACCTCCTACGAGCAGTACTTC
-	-	TRBJ2-7	TRBV5-1	CASSIPTTYYEQYF	TGCGCCAGCAGCATCCCGACAACTTACTACGAGCAGTACTTC
few	-	TRBJ2-7	TRBV28	CASSRGSYEQYF	TGTGCCAGCAGCAGGGGATCCTACGAGCAGTACTTC
-	-	TRBJ1-3	TRBV6-6	CASIPGSGNTIYF	TGTGCCAGCATTCCCGGGAGTGGAAACACCATATATTTT
-	TRBD1	TRBJ2-6	TRBV28	CASSPGTARSGANVLTF	TGTGCCAGCAGCCCCGGGACAGCTCGCTCTGGGGCCAACGTCCTGACTTTC
-	-	TRBJ2-7	TRBV10-3	CAISAARALEGLEQYF	TGTGCCATCAGTGCAGCCCGGGCCCTGGAGGGGCTCGAGCAGTACTTC
-	TRBD2	TRBJ2-1	TRBV28	CASSFLTSGNLNVNEQFF	TGTGCCAGCAGTTTTTTGACTAGCGGAAATCTTAACGTGAATGAGCAGTTCTTC
few	-	TRBJ1-5	TRBV15	CATSRGASNQPQHF	TGTGCCACCAGCAGAGGGGCATCCAATCAGCCCCAGCATTTT
-	TRBD1	TRBJ2-7	TRBV11-2	CASSSIRDRVWEQYF	TGTGCCAGCAGCTCAATCCGGGACAGGGTATGGGAGCAGTACTTC
-	-	TRBJ2-6	TRBV29-1	CSVAGTGSGANVLTF	TGCAGCGTTGCCGGCACAGGGTCTGGGGCCAACGTCCTGACTTTC
-	-	TRBJ1-6	TRBV6-5	CASSYVSGPNSPLHF	TGTGCCAGCAGTTACGTCTCAGGCCCGAATTCACCCCTCCACTTT
-	TRBD1	TRBJ2-7	TRBV6-5	CASSYRTGNYEQYF	TGTGCCAGCAGTTACCGGACAGGGAACTACGAGCAGTACTTC
-	-	TRBJ1-2	TRBV6-1	CASSEPPTLGYTF	TGTGCCAGCAGTGAACCCCCTACGTTGGGCTACACCTTC
once	-	TRBJ1-2	TRBV6-6	CAISDSFSYGYTF	TGTGCCATCTCGGACAGTTTCTCCTATGGCTACACCTTC
-	-	TRBJ1-2	TRBV28	CASSLPGPANYGYTF	TGTGCCAGCAGTTTACCTGGCCCAGCTAACTATGGCTACACCTTC
once	TRBD2	TRBJ2-3	TRBV28	CASSHASGGRPTDTQYF	TGTGCCAGCAGCCACGCGAGCGGGGGGCGCCCCACAGATACGCAGTATTTT
-	TRBD2	TRBJ2-1	TRBV11-2	CASSFTAMAERDYNEQFF	TGTGCCAGCAGCTTTACGGCCATGGCGGAGCGGGACTACAATGAGCAGTTCTTC
-	TRBD1	TRBJ1-2	TRBV5-1	CASSFSGQLTYGYTF	TGCGCCAGCAGCTTCTCGGGACAGCTTACCTATGGCTACACCTTC
-	-	TRBJ2-3	TRBV5-6	CASSSGGHTEDTQYF	TGTGCCAGCAGCTCTGGGGGCCATACAGAAGATACGCAGTATTTT
-	TRBD1	TRBJ1-2	TRBV5-4	CASSLDAGGVYGYTF	TGTGCCAGCAGCTTGGATGCAGGGGGTGTTTATGGCTACACCTTC
-	TRBD1	TRBJ2-5	TRBV5-1	CASSTMGAGGETQYF	TGCGCCAGCAGCACAATGGGGGCAGGGGGAGAGACCCAGTACTTC
-	TRBD1	TRBJ2-1	TRBV7-9	CASSHRGDNEQFF	TGTGCCAGCAGCCACAGGGGTGACAATGAGCAGTTCTTC
-	TRBD2	TRBJ2-1	TRBV13	CASSLGTSGNEQFF	TGTGCCAGCAGCCTCGGCACTAGCGGCAATGAGCAGTTCTTC
-	TRBD2	TRBJ2-1	TRBV27	CASSLAGGNEQFF	TGTGCCAGCAGTCTAGCGGGGGGCAATGAGCAGTTCTTC
once	-	TRBJ2-1	TRBV14	CASSQEEGALSYNEQFF	TGTGCCAGCAGCCAAGAGGAGGGGGCGCTCTCCTACAATGAGCAGTTCTTC
-	TRBD2	TRBJ2-7	TRBV4-3	CASSLGTSGTYEQYF	TGCGCCAGCAGCCTCGGGACTAGCGGCACCTACGAGCAGTACTTC
-	-	TRBJ1-5	TRBV19	CASSMELGGQHF	TGTGCCAGTAGTATGGAACTAGGAGGCCAGCATTTT
-	TRBD2	TRBJ2-1	TRBV28	CASSFLTLAGRYNEQFF	TGTGCCAGCAGTTTCCTGACACTAGCGGGAAGGTACAATGAGCAGTTCTTC
-	TRBD1	TRBJ1-5	TRBV2	CASRSQGALMPQHF	TGTGCCAGCAGATCTCAGGGGGCCCTGATGCCCCAGCATTTT
-	-	TRBJ2-7	TRBV7-9	CASSPSSYEQYF	TGTGCCAGCAGCCCGAGCTCCTACGAGCAGTACTTC
-	-	TRBJ2-5	TRBV14	CASSQDRKIQETQYF	TGTGCCAGCAGCCAAGATAGAAAGATACAAGAGACCCAGTACTTC
-	-	TRBJ1-2	TRBV28	CASSFRDYGYTF	TGTGCCAGCAGTTTCAGGGACTATGGCTACACCTTC
-	-	TRBJ2-3	TRBV5-1	CASSIMGLRTDTQYF	TGCGCCAGCAGTATTATGGGACTTCGCACAGATACGCAGTATTTT
-	TRBD2	TRBJ2-3	TRBV4-3	CASSQDGAGWDTQYF	TGCGCCAGCAGCCAAGATGGAGCGGGATGGGATACGCAGTATTTT
-	TRBD2	TRBJ2-1	TRBV5-1	CASSSSGRAPEQFF	TGCGCCAGCAGCTCTAGCGGGAGGGCCCCCGAGCAGTTCTTC
-	-	TRBJ1-1	TRBV6-5	CASSYYWKGYTEAFF	TGTGCCAGCAGTTACTATTGGAAGGGGTACACTGAAGCTTTCTTT